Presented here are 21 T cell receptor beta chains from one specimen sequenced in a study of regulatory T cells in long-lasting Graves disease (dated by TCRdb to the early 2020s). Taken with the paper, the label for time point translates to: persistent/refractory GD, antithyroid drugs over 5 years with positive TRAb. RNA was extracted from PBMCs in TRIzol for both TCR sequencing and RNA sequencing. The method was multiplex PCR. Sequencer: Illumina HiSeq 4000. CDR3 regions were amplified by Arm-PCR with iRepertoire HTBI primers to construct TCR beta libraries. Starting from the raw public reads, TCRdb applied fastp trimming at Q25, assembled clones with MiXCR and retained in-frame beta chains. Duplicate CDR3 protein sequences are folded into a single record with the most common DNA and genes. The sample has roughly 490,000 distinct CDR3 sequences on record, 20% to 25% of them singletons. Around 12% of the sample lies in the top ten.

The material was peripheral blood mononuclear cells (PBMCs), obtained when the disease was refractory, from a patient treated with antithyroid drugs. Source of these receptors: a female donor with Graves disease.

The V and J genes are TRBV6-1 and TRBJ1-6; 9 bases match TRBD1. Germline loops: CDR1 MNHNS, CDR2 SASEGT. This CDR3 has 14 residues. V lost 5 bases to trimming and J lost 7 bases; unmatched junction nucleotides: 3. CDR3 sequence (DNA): TGTGCCAGCAGTCGGGACAGGGCAAATTCACCCCTCCACTTT. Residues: CASSRDRANSPLHF.

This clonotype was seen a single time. The CDR3 here is CASSVDGVGQETQYF. Written as DNA, the CDR3 is TGTGCCAGCAGCGTAGATGGGGTGGGCCAAGAGACCCAGTACTTC. J is TRBJ2-5 and V is TRBV9; D not certain. Germline loops: CDR1 SGDLS, CDR2 YYNGEE. This CDR3 comprises 15 residues. Trimming stripped 0 bases from V and 1 base from J, with 10 bases between.

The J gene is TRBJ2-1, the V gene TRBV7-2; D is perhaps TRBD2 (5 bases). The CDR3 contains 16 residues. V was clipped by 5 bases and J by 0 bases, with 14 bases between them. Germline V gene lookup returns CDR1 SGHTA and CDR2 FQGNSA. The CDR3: CASSPPGLSSYNEQFF. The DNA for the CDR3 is TGTGCCAGCAGCCCCCCTGGACTTAGCTCCTACAATGAGCAGTTCTTC.

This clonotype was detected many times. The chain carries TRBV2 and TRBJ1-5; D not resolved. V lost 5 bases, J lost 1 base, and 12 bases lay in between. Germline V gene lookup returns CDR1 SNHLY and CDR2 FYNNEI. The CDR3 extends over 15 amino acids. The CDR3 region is CASSYNRPSNQPQHF. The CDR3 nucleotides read TGTGCCAGCAGTTATAACAGACCGAGCAATCAGCCCCAGCATTTT.

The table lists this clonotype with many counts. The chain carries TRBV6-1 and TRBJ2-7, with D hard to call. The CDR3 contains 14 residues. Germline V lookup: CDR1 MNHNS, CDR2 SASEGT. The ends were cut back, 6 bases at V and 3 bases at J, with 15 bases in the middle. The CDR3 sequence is CASREEFYHYEQYF. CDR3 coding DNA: TGTGCCAGCAGAGAGGAGTTCTATCACTACGAGCAGTACTTC.

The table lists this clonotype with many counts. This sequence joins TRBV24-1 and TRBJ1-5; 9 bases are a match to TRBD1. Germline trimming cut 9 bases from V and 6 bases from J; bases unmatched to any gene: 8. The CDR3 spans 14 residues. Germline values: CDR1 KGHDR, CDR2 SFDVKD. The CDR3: CATGNAGQGQPQHF. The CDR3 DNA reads TGTGCCACCGGCAATGCGGGACAGGGTCAGCCCCAGCATTTT.

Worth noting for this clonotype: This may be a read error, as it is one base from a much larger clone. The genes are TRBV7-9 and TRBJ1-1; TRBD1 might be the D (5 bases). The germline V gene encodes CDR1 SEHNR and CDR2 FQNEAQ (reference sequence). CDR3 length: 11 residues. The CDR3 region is CASSDSTEALF. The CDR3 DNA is TGTGCCAGCAGCGACAGCACTGAAGCTCTCTTT.

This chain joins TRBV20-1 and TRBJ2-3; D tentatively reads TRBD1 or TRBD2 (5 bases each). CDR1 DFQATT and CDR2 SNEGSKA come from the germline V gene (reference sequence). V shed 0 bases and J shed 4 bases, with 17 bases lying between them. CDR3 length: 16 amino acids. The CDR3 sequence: CSARDPGRAGADTQYF. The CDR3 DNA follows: TGCAGTGCTAGAGATCCGGGGCGCGCGGGCGCAGATACGCAGTATTTT.

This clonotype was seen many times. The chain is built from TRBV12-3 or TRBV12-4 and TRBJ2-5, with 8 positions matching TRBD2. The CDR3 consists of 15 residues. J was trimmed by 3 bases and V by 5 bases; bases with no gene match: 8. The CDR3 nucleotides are TGTGCCAGCAGTGCGACCGGGACTAGAGAAGAGACCCAGTACTTC. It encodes CASSATGTREETQYF.

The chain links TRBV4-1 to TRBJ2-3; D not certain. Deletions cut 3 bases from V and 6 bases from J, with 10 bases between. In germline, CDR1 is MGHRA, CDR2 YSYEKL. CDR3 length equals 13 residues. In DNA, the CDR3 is TGCGCCAGCAGCCAGCGACCGGTCGATACGCAGTATTTT. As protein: CASSQRPVDTQYF.

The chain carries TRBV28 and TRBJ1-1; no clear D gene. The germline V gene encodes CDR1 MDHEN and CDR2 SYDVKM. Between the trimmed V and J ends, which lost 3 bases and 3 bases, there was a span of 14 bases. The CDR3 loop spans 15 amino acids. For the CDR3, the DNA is TGTGCCAGCAGTTTGGGGAGGTCGCGGGACACTGAAGCTTTCTTT. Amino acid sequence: CASSLGRSRDTEAFF.

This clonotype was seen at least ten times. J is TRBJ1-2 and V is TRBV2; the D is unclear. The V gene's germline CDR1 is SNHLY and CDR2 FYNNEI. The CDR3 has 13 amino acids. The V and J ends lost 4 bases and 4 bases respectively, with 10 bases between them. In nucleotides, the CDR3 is TGTGCCAGCAGTGCAAGGCTATCCTATGGCTACACCTTC. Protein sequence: CASSARLSYGYTF.

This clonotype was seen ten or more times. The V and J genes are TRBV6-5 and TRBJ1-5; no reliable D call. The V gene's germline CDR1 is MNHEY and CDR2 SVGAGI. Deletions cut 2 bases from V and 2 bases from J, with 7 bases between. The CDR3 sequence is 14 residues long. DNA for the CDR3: TGTGCCAGCAGTTACCCTGGGGGCAATCAGCCCCAGCATTTT. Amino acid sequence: CASSYPGGNQPQHF.

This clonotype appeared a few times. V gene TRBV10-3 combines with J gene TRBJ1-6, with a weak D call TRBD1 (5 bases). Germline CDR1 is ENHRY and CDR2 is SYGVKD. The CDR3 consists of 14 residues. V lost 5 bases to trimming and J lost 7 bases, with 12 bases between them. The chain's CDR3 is CAISPGSGNSPLHF. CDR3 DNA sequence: TGTGCCATCAGTCCAGGGTCAGGGAATTCACCCCTCCACTTT.

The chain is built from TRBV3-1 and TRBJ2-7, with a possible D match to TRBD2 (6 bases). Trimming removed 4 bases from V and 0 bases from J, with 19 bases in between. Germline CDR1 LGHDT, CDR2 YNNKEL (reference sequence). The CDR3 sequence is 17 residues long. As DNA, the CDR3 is TGTGCCAGCAGCCTAAGAAGGAGCGGGCTGAGCTCCTACGAGCAGTACTTC. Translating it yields CASSLRRSGLSSYEQYF.

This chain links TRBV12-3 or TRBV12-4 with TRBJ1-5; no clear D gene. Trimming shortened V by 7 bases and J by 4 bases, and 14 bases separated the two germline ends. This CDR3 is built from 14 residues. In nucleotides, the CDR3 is TGTGCCAGCAATAAAGGGATACAGAATCAGCCCCAGCATTTT. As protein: CASNKGIQNQPQHF.

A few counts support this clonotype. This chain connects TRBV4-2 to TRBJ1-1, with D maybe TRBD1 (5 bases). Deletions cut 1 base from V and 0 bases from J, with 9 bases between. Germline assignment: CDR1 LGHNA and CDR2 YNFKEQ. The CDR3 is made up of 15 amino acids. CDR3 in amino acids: CASSQAGFMNTEAFF. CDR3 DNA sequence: TGTGCCAGCAGCCAAGCAGGGTTCATGAACACTGAAGCTTTCTTT.

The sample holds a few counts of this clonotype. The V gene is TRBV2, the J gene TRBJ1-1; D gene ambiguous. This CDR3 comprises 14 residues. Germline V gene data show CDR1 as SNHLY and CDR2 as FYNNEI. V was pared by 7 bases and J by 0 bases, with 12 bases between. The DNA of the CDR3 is TGTGCCAGCACCCCCCTAACTTTGAACACTGAAGCTTTCTTT. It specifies CASTPLTLNTEAFF.

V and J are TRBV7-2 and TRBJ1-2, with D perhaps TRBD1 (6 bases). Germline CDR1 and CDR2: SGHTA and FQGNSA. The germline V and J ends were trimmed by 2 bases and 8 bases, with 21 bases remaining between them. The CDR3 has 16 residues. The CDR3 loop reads CASSLIGQPPGTGYTF. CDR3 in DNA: TGTGCCAGCAGCTTAATCGGACAGCCTCCCGGTACGGGCTACACCTTC.

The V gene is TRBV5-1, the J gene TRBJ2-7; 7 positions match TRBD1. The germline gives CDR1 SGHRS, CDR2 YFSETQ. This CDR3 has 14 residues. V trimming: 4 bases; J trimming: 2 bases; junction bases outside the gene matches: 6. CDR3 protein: CASSVNRGPYEQYF. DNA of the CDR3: TGCGCCAGCAGCGTGAACAGGGGCCCCTACGAGCAGTACTTC.

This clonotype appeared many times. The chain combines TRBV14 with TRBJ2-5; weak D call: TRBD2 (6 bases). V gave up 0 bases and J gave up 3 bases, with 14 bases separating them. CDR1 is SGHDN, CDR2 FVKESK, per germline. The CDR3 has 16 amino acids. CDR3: CASSQERGVTEETQYF. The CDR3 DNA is TGTGCCAGCAGCCAAGAACGCGGGGTGACAGAAGAGACCCAGTACTTC.